This T cell receptor beta chain came from a study of blood T cell repertoires in COVID-19. Study details: From T cells, B-cell-depleted T cells, or PBMCs came the material, which was cDNA or gDNA.

Method: immunoSEQ multiplex PCR; TCRdb's copy keeps in-frame clones and lacks some. The data contain around 400,000 clones, roughly 86% of them singletons. The CDR3 totals 16 residues. J gave up 4 bases and V 3 bases, and 7 bases lay outside the gene matches. CDR1 and CDR2 from the germline V gene are MDHEN and SYDVKM. The chain has TRBV28 and TRBJ1-5, with 9 nucleotides matching TRBD1. Sequences were obtained from peripheral blood. The receptor comes from a woman in her sixties with COVID-19, enrolled during active disease. The CDR3 region has the DNA TGTGCCAGCAGTTTTCGACAGGGACAGGGAAATCAGCCCCAGCATTTT. Translated: CASSFRQGQGNQPQHF.